The 17 T cell receptor beta chains below all came from one sample that was sequenced in a study of chemoradiotherapy in HPV16-positive cancers. TCRdb's copy holds only in-frame clones and misses some; the assay was immunoSEQ multiplex PCR. Altogether fewer than 850 clones are present, around 80% being singletons, with the ten largest covering over 11%. The source material was tumor tissue, sampled from a patient who underwent chemoradiotherapy. These receptors all come from a human donor with HPV-associated anogenital cancer.

The genes are TRBV4-2 and TRBJ2-3; D remains ambiguous. Looked up from germline, CDR1 is LGHNA and CDR2 is YNFKEQ. This CDR3 is 14 amino acids long. V lost 0 bases and J lost 0, with 4 bases in between. CDR3 loop: CASSQDGSTDTQYF. In nucleotides, the CDR3 is TGTGCCAGCAGCCAAGACGGAAGCACAGATACGCAGTATTTT.

V usage is TRBV7-6 and J usage is TRBJ2-1; possibly TRBD2 for D (5 bases). Trimming took off 2 bases at V and 9 bases at J, with 14 bases between the two ends. The CDR3 runs to 14 residues. Germline assignment: CDR1 SGHVS and CDR2 FNYEAQ. The CDR3: CASSLNVGAFEQFF. In DNA, the CDR3 is TGTGCCAGCAGCTTAAATGTGGGAGCGTTTGAGCAGTTCTTC.

In DNA form, the CDR3 reads TGTGCCAGCAGTTCCGGACAGGGCTATGGCTACACCTTC. It encodes CASSSGQGYGYTF. V gene TRBV28 combines with J gene TRBJ1-2; 8 bases align to TRBD1. Germline V CDR1 and CDR2: MDHEN, SYDVKM. The trim removed 4 bases at V and 4 bases at J, leaving 2 bases unmatched. This CDR3 is 13 amino acids long.

This clone was counted only a few times. This rearrangement joins TRBV6-1 to TRBJ2-3; 11 bases align to TRBD2. V shed 0 bases and J 1 base; nucleotides not matched to a gene: 0. Germline V gene sequence: CDR1 MNHNS, CDR2 SASEGT. The CDR3 extends over 16 amino acids. The DNA of the CDR3 is TGTGCCAGCAGTGAAGCACTAGCGGGAGGCACAGATACGCAGTATTTT. Protein sequence: CASSEALAGGTDTQYF.

The V and J genes are TRBV19 and TRBJ2-5, with 9 bases that match TRBD1. Per the germline V gene, CDR1 is LNHDA and CDR2 is SQIVND (reference sequence). The V and J ends lost 5 bases and 4 bases, in that order; junction bases with no gene match: 2. The CDR3 has 13 amino acids. CDR3 sequence: CASSETGGETQYF. The CDR3 DNA follows: TGTGCCAGTAGTGAGACAGGGGGAGAGACCCAGTACTTC.

The chain joins TRBV28 to TRBJ1-1; D remains unclear. The CDR3 has 11 residues. V was trimmed by 6 bases and J by 6 bases, leaving 8 bases between them. The germline V gene encodes CDR1 MDHEN and CDR2 SYDVKM. The CDR3 DNA follows: TGTGCCAGCAGCCGGACGGCTGAAGCTTTCTTT. It encodes CASSRTAEAFF.

The chain combines TRBV11-3 with TRBJ2-1; D gene unclear. Germline-derived CDR1 and CDR2 are SGHNT and YENEEA. This CDR3 is built from 13 residues. With 1 base removed from V and 3 bases from J, the gap between germline ends came to 4 bases. The CDR3 nucleotides read TGTGCCAGCAGCTTAGTCGGCTACAATGAGCAGTTCTTC. Its protein product is CASSLVGYNEQFF.

This sequence joins TRBV30 and TRBJ1-1, with D perhaps matching TRBD1 (5 bases). The CDR3 sequence is 13 residues long. From germline, CDR1 is GTSNPN and CDR2 SVGIG (reference sequence). V was clipped by 7 bases and J by 3 bases, with 15 bases between them. The CDR3 DNA follows: TGTGCCTTTGCCCCGGGGGGTTACACTGAAGCTTTCTTT. Amino acid sequence: CAFAPGGYTEAFF.

The DNA of the CDR3 is TGTGCCAGCAGTTTGGTACAGGGGGCTTGGAATTCACCCCTCCACTTT. Its protein is CASSLVQGAWNSPLHF. The chain recombines TRBV27 with TRBJ1-6; 9 nucleotides agree with TRBD1. The germline gives CDR1 MNHEY, CDR2 SMNVEV (reference sequence). Unmatched junction bases numbered 7, after V lost 3 bases and J lost 7 bases. The CDR3 is 16 residues long.

This chain connects TRBV4-3 to TRBJ2-3; D gene unclear. Between the trimmed V and J ends, which lost 0 bases and 3 bases, there was a span of 7 bases. Germline assignment: CDR1 LGHNA and CDR2 YSLEER. This CDR3 is 14 amino acids long. CDR3 loop: CASSQDGYTDTQYF. The DNA for the CDR3 is TGCGCCAGCAGCCAAGATGGGTATACAGATACGCAGTATTTT.

V usage is TRBV7-9 and J usage is TRBJ1-2; D is perhaps TRBD1 (5 bases). Germline CDR1 SEHNR, CDR2 FQNEAQ (reference sequence). This CDR3 is 13 amino acids long. With 7 bases removed from V and 8 bases from J, the gap between germline ends came to 17 bases. CDR3 loop: CASILGGTGGYTF. The CDR3 region has the DNA TGTGCCAGCATCCTAGGAGGGACCGGCGGCTACACCTTC.

The chain joins TRBV4-2 to TRBJ2-7; 8 nucleotides agree with TRBD2. The germline gives CDR1 LGHNA, CDR2 YNFKEQ. Trimming removed 1 base from V and 0 bases from J; junction bases left unmatched: 2. This CDR3 is built from 15 residues. In nucleotides, the CDR3 is TGTGCCAGCAGCCAAGGACTAGCGAGCTCCTACGAGCAGTACTTC. Translation: CASSQGLASSYEQYF.

This chain uses TRBV19 with TRBJ1-1, with D tentatively TRBD1 (5 bases). The CDR3 contains 14 residues. Germline V lookup: CDR1 LNHDA, CDR2 SQIVND (reference sequence). Deletions cut 7 bases from V and 1 base from J, with 13 bases between. CDR3 residues: CASKFSGGNTEAFF. The CDR3 DNA is TGTGCCAGTAAATTCAGTGGGGGGAACACTGAAGCTTTCTTT.

The rearrangement uses TRBV5-1 and TRBJ1-5, with a weak D call TRBD1 (6 bases). V was trimmed by 1 base and J by 1 base, leaving 9 bases between them. Germline lookup yields CDR1 SGHRS and CDR2 YFSETQ. The CDR3 covers 15 residues. CDR3 in amino acids: CASSLTGTSNQPQHF. The CDR3 DNA sequence: TGCGCCAGCAGCTTGACCGGGACAAGCAATCAGCCCCAGCATTTT.

This rearrangement joins TRBV27 to TRBJ2-4; perhaps TRBD2 as D (5 bases). This CDR3 has 16 residues. Germline assignment: CDR1 MNHEY and CDR2 SMNVEV (reference sequence). Deletions cut 6 bases from V and 3 bases from J, with 18 bases between. CDR3 DNA: TGTGCCAGCAGCTCTGGTCGGCTAGCAGGCAAAAACATTCAGTACTTC. Protein: CASSSGRLAGKNIQYF.

This chain uses TRBV19 with TRBJ1-2, with 9 bases identical to TRBD1. Germline CDR1 is LNHDA and CDR2 is SQIVND (reference sequence). The CDR3 covers 14 residues. The J segment lost 6 bases and the V segment lost 4 bases, leaving 6 bases of the junction unmatched. The CDR3 is CASSTSRDRDGYTF. Here the CDR3 DNA reads TGTGCCAGTAGTACGTCACGGGACAGGGATGGCTACACCTTC.

This chain uses TRBV4-1 with TRBJ1-2; no clear D. Looked up from germline, CDR1 is MGHRA and CDR2 is YSYEKL. Trimming left V 1 base short and J 0 bases short, with 6 bases between. The CDR3 runs to 14 residues. The CDR3 is CASSQGHTNYGYTF. The CDR3 coding sequence is TGCGCCAGCAGCCAAGGACATACTAACTATGGCTACACCTTC.